Listed here are 5 T cell receptor beta chains from one sample, sequenced in a study of human T cells and chemical hapten exposure listed by TCRdb under 2021. Preparation of the library involved RACE. TCRdb records NextSeq 500 as the sequencer. TCRdb ran its own pipeline on the public reads, namely fastp trimming at Q25 and MiXCR clone calling, and kept in-frame beta chains. Each record represents a unique CDR3 protein, reported with the most common genes and DNA among its rows. Counted in this sample were a few hundred thousand distinct CDR3 sequences; approximately 5% of them appeared once. 2% to 2.5% of the sample is in the top ten clones. This sample's time point label indicates: patch test 1, 2 weeks after DPC sensitization. The label giving this sample's treatment or condition can be read as: therapeutic diphenylcyclopropenone sensitization with weekly scalp DPC. The sequencing used whole blood, collected in connection with sensitization to the hapten diphenylcyclopropenone (DPC). The source is a woman in her forties or fifties with alopecia areata. Some clones in this sample may be carry-over from other donors' samples.

This clonotype was counted at least ten times. The V gene is TRBV6-2 or TRBV6-3, the J gene TRBJ2-3; D may be TRBD1 (6 bases). The V end was cut by 3 bases, the J end by 15 bases, with 16 bases between. CDR1 is MNHEY and CDR2 is SVGEGT in the germline V gene. This CDR3 has 12 amino acids. CDR3 sequence reads: CASSYVVRQVYF. CDR3 nucleotides: TGTGCCAGCAGTTATGTCGTCCGACAGGTCTATTTT.

This clonotype showed up just a few times. CDR3 nucleotides: TGTGCCAGCAGCGTAACAGGGGGCATCGACGAGCAGTACTTC. It encodes CASSVTGGIDEQYF. The chain uses TRBV5-4 and TRBJ2-7; 9 nucleotides line up with TRBD1. Germline CDR1 reads SGHNT; CDR2 reads YYREEE (reference sequence). CDR3 length equals 14 residues. J gave up 5 bases and V 4 bases, and 7 bases lay outside the gene matches. The entire variable domain, with the rest obtained from reference TRBV5-4 and TRBJ2-7, is as follows: ETGVTQSPTHLIKTRGQQVTLRCSSQSGHNTVSWYQQALGQGPQFIFQYYREEENGRGNFPPRFSGLQFPNYSSELNVNALELDDSALYLCASSVTGGIDEQYFGPGTRLTVT.

This clonotype was counted at least ten times. This chain connects TRBV29-1 to TRBJ1-1; no definite D call. The CDR3 length is 12 residues. V was cut by 5 bases and J by 6 bases, with 13 bases left in between. Per germline, CDR1 SQVTM and CDR2 ANQGSEA. CDR3 loop: CSVTQDPPEAFF. CDR3 nucleotide sequence: TGCAGCGTTACGCAGGATCCCCCTGAAGCTTTCTTT.

CDR3 sequence reads: CASSYASSSYEQYF. As DNA, the CDR3 is TGTGCCAGCAGTTACGCATCCAGCTCCTACGAGCAGTACTTC. V is TRBV6-2 or TRBV6-3 and J is TRBJ2-7; D unresolved. This CDR3 is 14 amino acids long. Germline loops: CDR1 MNHEY, CDR2 SVGEGT. Trimming took 2 bases from V and 0 from J, leaving 8 bases between them.

This clonotype has more than one count but fewer than ten. The chain links TRBV20-1 to TRBJ2-7; D is perhaps TRBD1 (6 bases). Germline lookup yields CDR1 DFQATT and CDR2 SNEGSKA (reference sequence). V lost 4 bases to trimming and J lost 2 bases, with 12 bases between them. The CDR3 sequence is 13 residues long. The CDR3 DNA is TGCAGTGCTATCCGGGACACCCCCTACGAGCAGTACTTC. This gives the protein CSAIRDTPYEQYF.